These T cell receptor beta chains were read from a single sample in a study of T cells in Graves' hyperthyroidism and ophthalmopathy. Via MiXCR, TCRdb re-called the multiplex PCR reads, giving one row per CDR3 protein. This sample carries about 350,000 distinct CDR3 sequences, 15% to 20% of them seen once, and the ten largest clones take about 14%. The sequenced sample consisted of blood. Receptor source: a woman aged 40 to 55 with Graves' ophthalmopathy. Both conserved end residues are part of each CDR3. A D gene is named only where the DNA matches it firmly. Clone sizes are given selectively: once, few, many, or a class where the clone is expanded.

>TRBJ2-7|many|TRBD2|TRBV30
CAWSRGGGLQEQYF
TGTGCCTGGAGCCGGGGGGGGGGCCTTCAGGAGCAGTACTTC
>TRBJ1-2|many|TRBD1|TRBV6-4
CASSAGQGRLVNYGYTF
TGTGCCAGCTCAGCGGGACAGGGCCGTCTCGTTAACTATGGCTACACCTTC
>TRBJ2-5|.|.|TRBV6-2/TRBV6-3
CAVTPDSDQETQYF
TGTGCCGTTACGCCCGATAGCGACCAAGAGACCCAGTACTTC
>TRBJ2-7|.|TRBD2|TRBV5-1
CASSFGLLAGDLFEQYF
TGCGCCAGCAGCTTTGGTCTCCTAGCGGGAGATCTTTTCGAGCAGTACTTC
>TRBJ1-1|.|.|TRBV6-1
CASPRVGTYACF
.
>TRBJ2-5|many|.|TRBV20-1
CSARQGVETQYF
TGCAGTGCTAGACAGGGAGTAGAGACCCAGTACTTC
>TRBJ2-7|many|TRBD2|TRBV19
CASSIKREGPYEQYF
TGTGCCAGTAGTATAAAGCGGGAGGGCCCCTACGAGCAGTACTTC
>TRBJ2-2|many|TRBD1|TRBV12-3/TRBV12-4
CASTPGQGVGTGELFF
TGTGCCAGCACACCGGGACAGGGGGTCGGGACCGGGGAGCTGTTTTTT
>TRBJ2-7|many|.|TRBV6-1
CASSEVAVIYEQYF
TGTGCCAGCAGTGAAGTGGCAGTGATCTACGAGCAGTACTTC
>TRBJ1-5|many|.|TRBV6-5
CASSYSPGVDNQPQHF
TGTGCCAGCAGTTACTCCCCGGGGGTGGACAATCAGCCCCAGCATTTT
>TRBJ1-2|many|.|TRBV11-2
CASSLDPAASYGYTF
TGTGCCAGCAGCTTAGATCCGGCGGCCTCCTATGGCTACACCTTC
>TRBJ2-5|few|.|TRBV20-1
CSARGIVVETQYF
TGCAGTGCTAGAGGGATAGTCGTGGAGACCCAGTACTTC
>TRBJ2-7|.|TRBD1|TRBV6-2/TRBV6-3
CASSAPGQAANEQYF
TGTGCCAGCAGTGCACCCGGACAGGCGGCTAACGAGCAGTACTTC
>TRBJ1-5|many|.|TRBV20-1
CSARRKNQPQHF
TGCAGTGCTAGACGGAAAAATCAGCCCCAGCATTTT
>TRBJ2-5|.|.|TRBV6-1
CAGAFRYGETQYF
TGTGCCGGAGCCTTCCGTTATGGGGAGACCCAGTACTTC
>TRBJ2-5|many|TRBD1|TRBV27
CASSTRTGATQYF
TGTGCCAGCAGTACCCGGACAGGGGCGACCCAGTACTTC
>TRBJ2-5|.|TRBD2|TRBV6-1
CASSVLAGGETQYF
TGTGCCAGCAGTGTCTTAGCGGGAGGAGAGACCCAGTACTTC
>TRBJ1-1|many|.|TRBV9
CASSVEAWGGMSTEAFF
TGTGCCAGCAGCGTAGAGGCCTGGGGGGGCATGAGCACTGAAGCTTTCTTT
>TRBJ2-7|many|TRBD2|TRBV7-2
CASSLEPSGFYEQYF
TGTGCCAGCAGCTTAGAGCCTAGCGGATTTTACGAGCAGTACTTC
>TRBJ2-5|many|TRBD1|TRBV7-8
CASSSRPGTGPSGETQYF
TGTGCCAGCAGCAGCCGTCCCGGGACAGGTCCGTCGGGGGAGACCCAGTACTTC
>TRBJ1-2|many|.|TRBV10-3
CAISEAGTNYGYTF
TGTGCCATCAGTGAAGCAGGAACTAACTATGGCTACACCTTC
>TRBJ1-2|many|.|TRBV6-1
CAGSRDPNYGYTF
TGTGCCGGAAGCAGGGACCCAAACTATGGCTACACCTTC
>TRBJ2-5|many|.|TRBV6-5
CASSLRGGETQYF
TGTGCCAGCAGTCTTCGGGGTGGAGAGACCCAGTACTTC
>TRBJ2-7|many|.|TRBV6-5
CASSYSDDSYEQYF
TGTGCCAGCAGTTACTCAGATGATAGCTACGAGCAGTACTTC
>TRBJ2-5|.|TRBD2|TRBV28
CASTSQSGATDQYF
TGTGCCAGCACCTCACAGAGCGGGGCCACTGACCAGTACTTC
>TRBJ1-1|many|.|TRBV6-5
CASSSGRIVTEAFF
TGTGCCAGCAGTTCGGGACGGATAGTTACTGAAGCTTTCTTT
>TRBJ2-2|once|TRBD1|TRBV6-1
CASSQPGTGVTGELFF
TGTGCCAGCAGTCAACCCGGGACAGGGGTGACCGGGGAGCTGTTTTTT
>TRBJ2-2|.|TRBD2|TRBV4-1
CASSHSGRGTGELFF
TGCGCCAGCAGCCACAGCGGGAGAGGTACCGGGGAGCTGTTTTTT
>TRBJ2-1|many|.|TRBV9
CASSVQGGYNEQFF
TGTGCCAGCAGCGTACAGGGGGGTTACAATGAGCAGTTCTTC
>TRBJ2-7|many|TRBD2|TRBV20-1
CSASGDFSGRSEQYF
TGCAGTGCTAGTGGTGATTTTAGCGGGAGAAGCGAGCAGTACTTC
>TRBJ2-7|many|TRBD1|TRBV7-2
CASSLSRTGPYEQYF
TGTGCCAGCAGCTTAAGCCGGACAGGGCCCTACGAGCAGTACTTC